The T cell receptor beta chain under discussion was sequenced for a study of T cells after yellow fever vaccination. As for this clonotype: Its antigen is as yet unknown.

It was through 5'RACE template switching that TCR cDNA was made, with a universal primer site and UMIs added. TCRdb used MiXCR to reprocess the 5' RACE reads, holding one entry per CDR3 protein. The sample yields around 320,000 distinct CDR3 sequences, approximately 4% seen once. Points from the study as a whole: Abundant clonotypes (contaminants from the bulk population) could be present in FACS-sorted repertoires.

CDR1 and CDR2 (germline): SGHRS, YFSETQ. The junction had 7 bases not matched to a gene; V was cut back by 3 bases and J by 4 bases. The CDR3 loop spans 16 amino acids. Sample: PBMCs, taken 15 days after the yellow fever booster vaccination. This receptor was obtained from a man between 18 and 35 years old who received the YFV17D yellow fever vaccine. The J gene is TRBJ2-5, the V gene TRBV5-1; 12 bases are shared with TRBD1. The CDR3 loop is CASSSWDRGLGETQYF. Here the CDR3 DNA reads TGCGCCAGCAGCTCCTGGGACAGGGGGCTGGGAGAGACCCAGTACTTC.